This T cell receptor beta chain was found in a study of T-cell reconstitution after alpha-beta-depleted transplantation in children. The study, taken as a whole, reports: As was reported, about two months after transplant, alpha-beta T cells came from several hundred expanded graft clones.

This clonotype was counted only a few times. Its specificity is not known. Unique molecular identifiers were incorporated during preparation of the TCRbeta library. TCRdb passed the PCR reads through MiXCR, listing each CDR3 protein once. The table shows fewer than 150,000 distinct CDR3 sequences, with 9.5% to 10% occurring only once. Trimming took off 2 bases at V and 4 bases at J, with 17 bases between the two ends. The germline gives CDR1 KGHDR, CDR2 SFDVKD. The CDR3 extends over 18 amino acids. Here the sequenced sample was PBMCs, mostly from graft donor cells, taken 180 days after TCRalphabeta/CD19-depleted stem cell transplant. The receptor comes from a girl less than two years old who had a stem cell transplant for combined immunodeficiency, so the T cells may come from the graft donor. The V and J genes are TRBV24-1 and TRBJ2-6; D is undetermined. CDR3 coding DNA: TGTGCCACCAGTGATTCTCGCCTCATCCCGGGCGGGGCCAACGTCCTGACTTTC. It encodes CATSDSRLIPGGANVLTF.